What follows are 5 T cell receptor beta chains derived from one specimen sequenced in a study of long-term antiretroviral therapy in people with HIV (dated by TCRdb to between 2021 and 2022). The immunoSEQ hsTCRB v3.0 assay was used at survey level resolution to sequence the TRB variable region. The source is immuneACCESS, and TCRdb retained only in-frame sequences with V and J called. Part of the clones is not carried over; for the studies checked, unresolved V genes explain less than half of this, and the remainder is unexplained. For this sample there are 40,000 or so clones; roughly four fifths appear just once. The ten largest account for less than 8% of the sample. The sample was unsorted PBMCs, taken 1 year after starting antiretroviral therapy. The receptors were sampled from a man in his late teens or twenties with HIV.

This rearrangement joins TRBV4-1 to TRBJ1-4, with no clear D. The CDR3 consists of 15 residues. Germline V lookup: CDR1 MGHRA, CDR2 YSYEKL. V was pared by 2 bases and J by 4 bases, with 11 bases between. This CDR3 reads CASSQQPGSNEKLFF. Here the CDR3 DNA reads TGCGCCAGCAGCCAACAGCCGGGGAGTAATGAAAAACTGTTTTTT.

The chain couples TRBV19 to TRBJ1-5; D gene unclear. The CDR3 extends over 14 amino acids. Germline CDR1 and CDR2: LNHDA and SQIVND (reference sequence). V was shortened by 5 bases and J by 3 bases, with 11 bases between the two germline ends. This chain's CDR3 is CASSDPGYNQPQHF. CDR3 nucleotide sequence: TGTGCCAGTAGTGATCCAGGCTACAATCAGCCCCAGCATTTT.

This chain uses TRBV27 with TRBJ2-7, with D possibly called TRBD1 or TRBD2 (5 bases each). CDR1 is MNHEY and CDR2 is SMNVEV in the germline V gene (reference sequence). The CDR3 has 13 residues. Trimming left V 4 bases short and J 3 bases short, with 10 bases between. CDR3 residues: CASSSGPVYEQYF. In nucleotides, the CDR3 is TGTGCCAGCAGTTCGGGGCCCGTCTACGAGCAGTACTTC.

The chain joins TRBV7-2 to TRBJ2-7; D is uncertain. CDR1 and CDR2 (germline): SGHTA, FQGNSA. Trimming cost V 5 bases and J 2 bases, with 10 bases left between them. This CDR3 contains 13 residues. The CDR3 is CASSPDLTYEQYF. CDR3 bases: TGTGCCAGCAGCCCGGACCTAACCTACGAGCAGTACTTC.

The chain has TRBV5-1 and TRBJ2-7, with D unresolved. The CDR3 has 14 residues. Germline V gene lookup returns CDR1 SGHRS and CDR2 YFSETQ. The germline V and J ends were trimmed by 0 bases and 5 bases, with 12 bases remaining between them. The CDR3 DNA sequence: TGCGCCAGCAGCTTGGGAGCAGGAGACGACGAGCAGTACTTC. Translating gives CASSLGAGDDEQYF.